One and the same sample provided the 31 T cell receptor beta chains below, sequenced in a study of T cell responses to AZD1222 COVID-19 vaccine (dated by TCRdb to the early 2020s). To prepare the library, the immunoSEQ multiplex PCR assay was applied. Held by TCRdb, this immuneACCESS table contains in-frame sequences only and omits some clones. Under half of the omission traces to an unresolved V gene where checked; the cause of the rest is unknown. The sample contains about 130,000 clones, 90% of them found a single time. 4% to 5.5% of the sample is taken by the ten largest. The sample's time point label, decoded: baseline before first vaccination. The intended sense of this specimen's treatment or condition label: meningococcal conjugate vaccine given as trial control. This material consisted of peripheral blood, taken on day 0 of MenACWY control vaccination. These receptors all stem from an adult in good health.

CDR3 nucleotide sequence: TGTGCCAGCAGCCAAACCCGACAGGGGGCCGGCCAGCCCCAGCATTTT. It translates to CASSQTRQGAGQPQHF. The J gene is TRBJ1-5, the V gene TRBV4-2; 10 bases fit TRBD1. With 2 bases clipped from V and 7 bases from J, the junction kept 8 bases outside the gene matches. This CDR3 comprises 16 residues. Germline lookup yields CDR1 LGHNA and CDR2 YNFKEQ.

This rearrangement joins TRBV5-8 to TRBJ2-2, with TRBD2 matching 8 bases. The V segment lost 4 bases and the J segment 5 bases; nucleotides outside the gene matches: 10. Germline values: CDR1 SGHTS, CDR2 YDEGEE. The CDR3 extends over 16 amino acids. CDR3 DNA: TGTGCCAGCAGCACACTAAGAGCGGGGGTTACCGGGGAGCTGTTTTTT. Protein: CASSTLRAGVTGELFF. Based on the CDR3 plus reference TRBV5-8 and TRBJ2-2, the full variable domain is EAGVTQSPTHLIKTRGQQATLRCSPISGHTSVYWYQQALGLGLQFLLWYDEGEERNRGNFPPRFSGRQFPNYSSELNVNALELEDSALYLCASSTLRAGVTGELFFGEGSRLTVL.

V is TRBV19 and J is TRBJ2-2; 7 nucleotides line up with TRBD1. The length of the CDR3 is 15 residues. The J segment lost 2 bases and the V segment lost 9 bases, leaving 9 bases of the junction unmatched. Germline V lookup: CDR1 LNHDA, CDR2 SQIVND (reference sequence). CDR3 nucleotides: TGTGCCAGCCGAGACCGGGACAGAAACACCGGGGAGCTGTTTTTT. Translating it yields CASRDRDRNTGELFF.

V usage is TRBV30 and J usage is TRBJ1-1, with D tentatively TRBD1 (5 bases). Looked up from germline, CDR1 is GTSNPN and CDR2 is SVGIG (reference sequence). The CDR3 length is 14 residues. Trimming pared 4 bases from V and 4 bases from J, leaving 16 bases between. The CDR3 protein is CAWTGRWGGTEAFF. Written as DNA, the CDR3 is TGTGCCTGGACAGGCCGCTGGGGGGGCACTGAAGCTTTCTTT.

This clone was seen just once. Other DNA sequences in the same sample also yield this CDR3. The chain employs TRBV6-4 and TRBJ2-3; 9 bases align to TRBD2. CDR1 and CDR2 (germline): MRHNA, SNTAGT. Germline trimming cut 4 bases from V and 1 base from J; bases unmatched to any gene: 0. The length of the CDR3 is 14 residues. CDR3 in amino acids: CASSVAGGTDTQYF. The CDR3 nucleotides read TGTGCCAGCAGTGTAGCGGGGGGCACAGATACGCAGTATTTT.

V usage is TRBV27 and J usage is TRBJ1-1; 8 bases are shared with TRBD1. The CDR3 length is 14 residues. Germline trimming cut 4 bases from V and 4 bases from J; bases unmatched to any gene: 5. Germline assignment: CDR1 MNHEY and CDR2 SMNVEV (reference sequence). As DNA, the CDR3 is TGTGCCAGCAGTTACAGGACAGGGACCACTGAAGCTTTCTTT. Its protein is CASSYRTGTTEAFF.

The chain links TRBV29-1 to TRBJ1-5; the D gene is possibly TRBD1 (5 bases). This CDR3 is 12 amino acids long. V lost 7 bases and J lost 2, with 9 bases in between. CDR1 is SQVTM, CDR2 ANQGSEA, per germline. CDR3: CSAGGGNQPQHF. The CDR3 nucleotides read TGCAGCGCCGGGGGTGGCAATCAGCCCCAGCATTTT.

The chain employs TRBV14 and TRBJ1-1, with 9 bases aligning to TRBD1. With V trimmed by 5 bases and J by 5 bases, 18 bases remained unmatched. Germline assignment: CDR1 SGHDN and CDR2 FVKESK. This CDR3 spans 18 amino acids. CDR3 coding DNA: TGTGCCAGCAGCTACCGATCCCCCGGGACAGGGAGGGGGACTGAAGCTTTCTTT. Its translation: CASSYRSPGTGRGTEAFF.

The gene calls are TRBV6-4 and TRBJ2-2; TRBD2 matches 10 bases. The CDR3 has 15 residues. With V trimmed by 6 bases and J by 3 bases, 4 bases remained unmatched. Germline CDR1 MRHNA, CDR2 SNTAGT. CDR3 DNA sequence: TGTGCCAGCAGACATACTAGCGGGGACACCGGGGAGCTGTTTTTT. Its translation: CASRHTSGDTGELFF.

The V call is TRBV9, the J call TRBJ1-1; maybe TRBD1 (5 bases). V was cut by 4 bases and J by 5 bases, with 12 bases left in between. Germline V gene lookup returns CDR1 SGDLS and CDR2 YYNGEE. The CDR3 consists of 13 residues. CDR3 DNA: TGTGCCAGCAGCCTGGGGGACGGGACTGAAGCTTTCTTT. It codes for CASSLGDGTEAFF.

V usage is TRBV4-1 and J usage is TRBJ2-1, with D possibly TRBD2 on 7 matching bases. Trimming took off 1 base at V and 3 bases at J, with 13 bases between the two ends. The CDR3 is 16 residues long. The germline gives CDR1 MGHRA, CDR2 YSYEKL. The CDR3 DNA sequence: TGCGCCAGCAGCCAAGTGGGGGGGACACACTACAATGAGCAGTTCTTC. Protein: CASSQVGGTHYNEQFF.

The rearrangement uses TRBV2 and TRBJ1-1, with 8 bases aligning to TRBD1. Losses at the gene ends were 7 bases for V and 11 bases for J; bases not matched to a gene: 6. This CDR3 is built from 11 residues. Germline-derived CDR1 and CDR2 are SNHLY and FYNNEI. The CDR3 here is CASTVDRDAFF. CDR3 in DNA: TGTGCCAGCACGGTGGACAGGGACGCTTTCTTT.

V usage is TRBV18 and J usage is TRBJ1-6, with TRBD1 matching 10 bases. The V and J ends lost 5 bases and 6 bases, in that order; junction bases with no gene match: 4. Germline CDR1 reads KGHSH; CDR2 reads LQKENI. The CDR3 has 15 residues. This chain's CDR3 is CASSVDRGPNSPLHF. CDR3 DNA sequence: TGTGCCAGCTCAGTAGACAGGGGGCCTAATTCACCCCTCCACTTT. Complete variable domain (other parts from reference TRBV18 and TRBJ1-6): NAGVMQNPRHLVRRRGQEARLRCSPMKGHSHVYWYRQLPEEGLKFMVYLQKENIIDESGMPKERFSAEFPKEGPSILRIQQVVRGDSAAYFCASSVDRGPNSPLHFGNGTRLTVT.

CDR3 sequence (DNA): TGTGCCAGCAGCTTGGGTTCGGGACGGAGTAATTCACCCCTCCACTTT. It is translated as CASSLGSGRSNSPLHF. The chain joins TRBV5-4 to TRBJ1-6; D is possibly TRBD1 (5 bases). Trimming left V 0 bases short and J 6 bases short, with 13 bases between. The CDR3 extends over 16 amino acids. Germline values: CDR1 SGHNT, CDR2 YYREEE (reference sequence).

The genes are TRBV12-3 or TRBV12-4 and TRBJ2-2, with a possible D match to TRBD1 (5 bases). Trimming took 3 bases from V and 8 from J, leaving 10 bases between them. The CDR3 spans 13 residues. This CDR3 is CASSFRGGGELFF. The CDR3 region has the DNA TGTGCCAGCAGTTTTAGGGGCGGAGGGGAGCTGTTTTTT.

The chain carries TRBV5-6 and TRBJ1-6; maybe TRBD1 (5 bases). V gave up 3 bases and J gave up 7 bases, with 17 bases separating them. Germline CDR1 and CDR2: SGHDT and YYEEEE. The CDR3 runs to 16 residues. CDR3 protein: CASSSTLDSWNSPLHF. The CDR3 coding sequence is TGTGCCAGCAGCTCAACTCTCGACAGTTGGAATTCACCCCTCCACTTT.

The chain links TRBV5-6 to TRBJ2-7; no reliable D call. Germline V gene sequence: CDR1 SGHDT, CDR2 YYEEEE. The CDR3 contains 15 residues. Trimming stripped 1 base from V and 2 bases from J, with 13 bases between. The CDR3 DNA is TGTGCCAGCAGCTTGTCTCTTCTAGTAGCCTACGAGCAGTACTTC. Translation gives CASSLSLLVAYEQYF.

The chain is built from TRBV24-1 and TRBJ1-2; D is undetermined. The V end was cut by 1 base, the J end by 1 base, with 15 bases between. Germline V CDR1 and CDR2: KGHDR, SFDVKD. The CDR3 has 17 residues. DNA of the CDR3: TGTGCCACCAGTGATTTCAACAGCGCGGAGGGTAACTATGGCTACACCTTC. It encodes CATSDFNSAEGNYGYTF.

This chain links TRBV5-1 with TRBJ2-5; 8 bases map to TRBD1. The CDR3 has 15 residues. With 1 base clipped from V and 6 bases from J, the junction kept 8 bases outside the gene matches. CDR1 SGHRS and CDR2 YFSETQ come from the germline V gene. The CDR3: CASSLRQGAEKTQYF. The CDR3 DNA sequence: TGCGCCAGCAGCTTGAGGCAGGGGGCCGAAAAGACCCAGTACTTC.

V usage is TRBV5-5 and J usage is TRBJ1-6, with TRBD1 identical over 9 bases. Germline CDR1 SGHKS, CDR2 YYEKEE (reference sequence). V was pared by 0 bases and J by 0 bases, with 4 bases of the junction left unmatched. This CDR3 contains 18 residues. In DNA form, the CDR3 reads TGTGCCAGCAGCTTGGAAGGACAGGGGAGCTCCTATAATTCACCCCTCCACTTT. As protein: CASSLEGQGSSYNSPLHF.

The V call is TRBV7-9, the J call TRBJ2-5; D may be TRBD1 (5 bases). The V and J ends lost 1 base and 2 bases respectively, with 14 bases between them. The CDR3 length is 16 residues. In germline, CDR1 is SEHNR, CDR2 FQNEAQ (reference sequence). CDR3 sequence: CASSLGVQTVQETQYF. The CDR3 coding sequence is TGTGCCAGCAGCTTAGGTGTCCAGACAGTTCAAGAGACCCAGTACTTC.

The V gene is TRBV6-5, the J gene TRBJ1-3; D unclear. This CDR3 contains 10 residues. The germline gives CDR1 MNHEY, CDR2 SVGAGI. V was pared by 11 bases and J by 7 bases, with 9 bases between. Written as DNA, the CDR3 is TGTGCCGCCGGCCCGAACACCATATATTTT. This sequence encodes CAAGPNTIYF.

The gene calls are TRBV2 and TRBJ2-1; 11 nucleotides align to TRBD2. V shed 2 bases and J 10 bases; nucleotides not matched to a gene: 4. Per germline, CDR1 SNHLY and CDR2 FYNNEI. The CDR3 is 14 amino acids. The CDR3 sequence: CASSERLAGGEQFF. The CDR3, as DNA: TGTGCCAGCAGTGAACGTCTAGCGGGAGGAGAGCAGTTCTTC.

The V and J genes are TRBV15 and TRBJ2-5; 9 nucleotides match TRBD2. This CDR3 spans 16 amino acids. Germline V gives CDR1 LNHNV, CDR2 YYDKDF (reference sequence). The junction had 12 bases not matched to a gene; V was cut back by 5 bases and J by 5 bases. The CDR3 nucleotides read TGTGCCACCAGCTCTCTAACTAGCGGGTTCGGTGAGACCCAGTACTTC. Its translation is CATSSLTSGFGETQYF.

The chain is built from TRBV7-2 and TRBJ2-2; no definite D call. The V gene's germline CDR1 is SGHTA and CDR2 FQGNSA. Trimming took off 1 base at V and 6 bases at J, with 3 bases between the two ends. The CDR3 is 12 residues long. The CDR3 nucleotides are TGTGCCAGCAGCTTAGGGGCCGGGGAGCTGTTTTTT. Residues: CASSLGAGELFF.

The gene calls are TRBV2 and TRBJ1-6; tentatively, D is TRBD1 (5 bases). The CDR3 is 13 amino acids. V lost 4 bases to trimming and J lost 8 bases, with 9 bases between them. Germline V gives CDR1 SNHLY, CDR2 FYNNEI. This CDR3 is CASSVQVHSPLHF. The CDR3 nucleotides read TGTGCCAGCAGTGTACAGGTCCATTCACCCCTCCACTTT.

V gene TRBV5-1 combines with J gene TRBJ2-6, with TRBD1 as a possible D gene (6 bases). The CDR3 length is 22 residues. CDR1 and CDR2 from the germline V gene are SGHRS and YFSETQ. V was shortened by 0 bases and J by 1 base, with 26 bases between the two germline ends. This chain's CDR3 is CASSLVSLTGFYPKSGANVLTF. The CDR3 DNA reads as TGCGCCAGCAGCTTGGTCTCCCTGACAGGTTTCTATCCCAAATCTGGGGCCAACGTCCTGACTTTC.

V is TRBV3-1 (or the pseudogene TRBV3-2) and J is TRBJ2-1; 10 nucleotides line up with TRBD2. There are 17 residues in the CDR3. Germline loops: CDR1 LGHDT, CDR2 YNNKEL (reference sequence). Trimming took 0 bases from V and 4 from J; bases not matched to a gene: 6. The CDR3 loop reads CASSQDFLAGVYNEQFF. The CDR3 coding sequence is TGTGCCAGCAGCCAAGATTTCCTAGCGGGAGTTTACAATGAGCAGTTCTTC.

The count of this clone is one. CDR3 sequence: CASSVRPGPNYGYTF. CDR3 bases: TGTGCCAGCAGTGTACGTCCTGGACCTAACTATGGCTACACCTTC. The chain carries TRBV27 and TRBJ1-2; no definite D call. Germline lookup yields CDR1 MNHEY and CDR2 SMNVEV (reference sequence). V gave up 5 bases and J gave up 0 bases, with 13 bases separating them. This CDR3 spans 15 amino acids.

The rearrangement uses TRBV7-9 and TRBJ2-2; D is undetermined. The CDR3 extends over 13 amino acids. Germline V gene lookup returns CDR1 SEHNR and CDR2 FQNEAQ (reference sequence). V was cut by 7 bases and J by 1 base, with 7 bases left in between. CDR3 in amino acids: CASKQKNTGELFF. The CDR3 region has the DNA TGTGCCAGCAAACAAAAGAACACCGGGGAGCTGTTTTTT.

The chain employs TRBV9 and TRBJ2-1; D call uncertain. The CDR3 is made up of 17 amino acids. Germline V gene sequence: CDR1 SGDLS, CDR2 YYNGEE. The V end was cut by 0 bases, the J end by 0 bases, with 13 bases between. Here the CDR3 DNA reads TGTGCCAGCAGCGTAGGACTCACCCTTAGCTCCTACAATGAGCAGTTCTTC. It codes for CASSVGLTLSSYNEQFF.